This is a list of T cell receptor beta chains from one sample in a study of lymphopenia after photon versus proton radiotherapy. Sequenced by immunoSEQ multiplex PCR; TCRdb stores in-frame clones only, minus some. The sample consists of under 25,000 clones, around 85% of them appearing once. Sequenced here: peripheral blood, sampled from a patient treated with photon-based radiotherapy. These receptors were obtained from a man in his sixties with pancreatic cancer. CDR3s include the opening cysteine and the closing phenylalanine or tryptophan. A D gene is named only where the DNA matches it firmly. The size field is filled for only some rows; it gives once, few, many or a size class.

d_call: .; clone_size: .; v_call: TRBV5-5; j_call: TRBJ1-5; cdr3_aa: CASSLLRGQPQHF; cdr3_nt: TGTGCCAGCAGCTTACTTAGGGGGCAGCCCCAGCATTTT
d_call: .; clone_size: .; v_call: TRBV5-1; j_call: TRBJ1-2; cdr3_aa: CASSLGIRYGYTF; cdr3_nt: TGCGCCAGCAGCTTGGGGATTCGGTATGGCTACACCTTC
d_call: TRBD1; clone_size: .; v_call: TRBV2; j_call: TRBJ1-5; cdr3_aa: CASRGTGEQPQHF; cdr3_nt: TGTGCCAGCAGAGGGACAGGGGAACAGCCCCAGCATTTT
d_call: TRBD1; clone_size: .; v_call: TRBV6-5; j_call: TRBJ1-2; cdr3_aa: CASRPDRAYGYTF; cdr3_nt: TGTGCCAGCAGACCCGACAGGGCTTATGGCTACACCTTC
d_call: .; clone_size: .; v_call: TRBV7-9; j_call: TRBJ2-3; cdr3_aa: CASSFQLPPDTQYF; cdr3_nt: TGTGCCAGCAGCTTCCAATTACCCCCAGATACGCAGTATTTT
d_call: TRBD1; clone_size: .; v_call: TRBV27; j_call: TRBJ2-7; cdr3_aa: CASSLGQGAEQYF; cdr3_nt: TGTGCCAGCAGTTTAGGACAGGGGGCTGAACAGTACTTC
d_call: .; clone_size: .; v_call: TRBV5-1; j_call: TRBJ2-7; cdr3_aa: CASSPNRRKGETYEQYF; cdr3_nt: TGCGCCAGCAGCCCGAATCGGCGGAAAGGAGAGACCTACGAGCAGTACTTC
d_call: .; clone_size: .; v_call: TRBV5-5; j_call: TRBJ2-1; cdr3_aa: CASSFDSYNEQFF; cdr3_nt: TGTGCCAGCAGCTTCGACAGCTACAATGAGCAGTTCTTC
d_call: .; clone_size: .; v_call: TRBV28; j_call: TRBJ1-1; cdr3_aa: CASYPGLNTEAFF; cdr3_nt: TGTGCCAGCTATCCGGGGTTGAACACTGAAGCTTTCTTT
d_call: TRBD2; clone_size: .; v_call: TRBV27; j_call: TRBJ2-3; cdr3_aa: CASSLTSGGTDTQYF; cdr3_nt: TGTGCCAGCAGTTTAACTAGCGGGGGCACAGATACGCAGTATTTT
d_call: .; clone_size: few; v_call: TRBV6-1; j_call: TRBJ1-1; cdr3_aa: CASMGRYFTEAFF; cdr3_nt: TGTGCCAGCATGGGAAGGTATTTCACTGAAGCTTTCTTT
d_call: .; clone_size: .; v_call: TRBV5-4; j_call: TRBJ2-2; cdr3_aa: CASSSGPPNTGELFF; cdr3_nt: TGTGCCAGCAGCTCCGGACCACCGAACACCGGGGAGCTGTTTTTT
d_call: .; clone_size: .; v_call: TRBV5-1; j_call: TRBJ2-5; cdr3_aa: CASSWGGGNGGQETQYF; cdr3_nt: TGCGCCAGCAGCTGGGGAGGAGGGAATGGCGGGCAAGAGACCCAGTACTTC
d_call: .; clone_size: .; v_call: TRBV5-8; j_call: TRBJ1-6; cdr3_aa: CASFGGANNSPLHF; cdr3_nt: TGTGCCAGCTTTGGAGGGGCGAATAATTCACCCCTCCACTTT
d_call: TRBD2; clone_size: .; v_call: TRBV7-7; j_call: TRBJ2-3; cdr3_aa: CASSFSGGHTDTQYF; cdr3_nt: TGTGCTAGCAGCTTTAGCGGGGGACACACAGATACGCAGTATTTT
d_call: .; clone_size: .; v_call: TRBV13; j_call: TRBJ1-3; cdr3_aa: CASSLRTTTGNTIYF; cdr3_nt: TGTGCCAGCAGCCTTAGAACAACTACTGGAAACACCATATATTTT
d_call: .; clone_size: .; v_call: TRBV18; j_call: TRBJ1-6; cdr3_aa: CASSPGGKDSPLHF; cdr3_nt: TGTGCCAGCTCACCCGGGGGAAAGGATTCACCCCTCCACTTT
d_call: TRBD1; clone_size: .; v_call: TRBV6-5; j_call: TRBJ2-1; cdr3_aa: CASRGTGGSYNEQFF; cdr3_nt: TGTGCCAGCAGGGGGACAGGGGGCTCCTACAATGAGCAGTTCTTC
d_call: .; clone_size: once; v_call: TRBV9; j_call: TRBJ1-2; cdr3_aa: CASSGQGSFIGYTF; cdr3_nt: TGTGCCAGCAGCGGCCAAGGGTCTTTTATAGGCTACACCTTC
d_call: .; clone_size: few; v_call: TRBV6-1; j_call: TRBJ2-7; cdr3_aa: CASSEEAGSSYEQYF; cdr3_nt: TGTGCCAGCAGTGAAGAGGCGGGGAGCTCCTACGAGCAGTACTTC
d_call: .; clone_size: .; v_call: TRBV4-3; j_call: TRBJ1-2; cdr3_aa: CASSFRDGVNYGYTF; cdr3_nt: TGCGCCAGCAGCTTTAGGGACGGAGTAAACTATGGCTACACCTTC
d_call: .; clone_size: .; v_call: TRBV18; j_call: TRBJ1-1; cdr3_aa: CASSPSTGLRGAFF; cdr3_nt: TGTGCCAGCTCACCAAGTACAGGACTGCGAGGAGCTTTCTTT
d_call: .; clone_size: .; v_call: TRBV6-5; j_call: TRBJ1-2; cdr3_aa: CASRTPGHYGYTF; cdr3_nt: TGTGCCAGCAGGACCCCCGGACACTATGGCTACACCTTC
d_call: TRBD1; clone_size: .; v_call: TRBV7-9; j_call: TRBJ2-7; cdr3_aa: CASSDRDRPPYEQYF; cdr3_nt: TGTGCCAGCAGTGATCGGGACAGGCCTCCCTACGAGCAGTACTTC
d_call: .; clone_size: .; v_call: TRBV2; j_call: TRBJ2-5; cdr3_aa: CASSAGAQETQYF; cdr3_nt: TGTGCCAGCAGTGCTGGGGCCCAAGAGACCCAGTACTTC
d_call: TRBD1; clone_size: .; v_call: TRBV27; j_call: TRBJ1-6; cdr3_aa: CASSFVTGGVGSPLHF; cdr3_nt: TGTGCCAGCAGTTTTGTGACAGGGGGCGTTGGTTCACCCCTCCACTTT
d_call: TRBD1; clone_size: once; v_call: TRBV30; j_call: TRBJ1-6; cdr3_aa: CAWRLRGPLHF; cdr3_nt: TGTGCCTGGAGACTCAGGGGGCCCCTCCACTTT
d_call: TRBD1; clone_size: few; v_call: TRBV12-5; j_call: TRBJ1-5; cdr3_aa: CASGLSLPGQHNQPQHF; cdr3_nt: TGTGCTAGTGGTTTGTCTCTACCGGGACAGCACAATCAGCCCCAGCATTTT
d_call: .; clone_size: .; v_call: TRBV5-1; j_call: TRBJ2-3; cdr3_aa: CASSKGPRQASTDTQYF; cdr3_nt: TGCGCCAGCAGCAAAGGGCCTAGGCAGGCTAGCACAGATACGCAGTATTTT
d_call: .; clone_size: once; v_call: TRBV5-5; j_call: TRBJ1-6; cdr3_aa: CASSLDGVYNSPLHF; cdr3_nt: TGTGCCAGCAGCTTGGACGGGGTGTATAATTCACCCCTCCACTTT
d_call: .; clone_size: .; v_call: TRBV9; j_call: TRBJ2-5; cdr3_aa: CASSTGGETQYF; cdr3_nt: TGTGCCAGCAGCACAGGAGGAGAGACCCAGTACTTC
d_call: .; clone_size: .; v_call: TRBV5-1; j_call: TRBJ1-2; cdr3_aa: CASSLAPGNYGYTF; cdr3_nt: TGCGCCAGCAGCTTGGCCCCGGGTAACTATGGCTACACCTTC
d_call: .; clone_size: .; v_call: TRBV5-6; j_call: TRBJ2-7; cdr3_aa: CASSIPPADREQYF; cdr3_nt: TGTGCCAGCAGCATCCCCCCAGCCGACAGAGAGCAGTACTTC
d_call: .; clone_size: .; v_call: TRBV6-1; j_call: TRBJ1-6; cdr3_aa: CASSERNNGDSPLHF; cdr3_nt: TGTGCCAGCAGTGAGAGAAATAACGGGGATTCACCCCTCCACTTT
d_call: .; clone_size: .; v_call: TRBV6-1; j_call: TRBJ1-5; cdr3_aa: CASSLTLGSNQPQHF; cdr3_nt: TGTGCCAGCAGTTTAACCCTGGGGAGCAATCAGCCCCAGCATTTT
d_call: .; clone_size: once; v_call: TRBV2; j_call: TRBJ2-7; cdr3_aa: CASTAAVWGEQYF; cdr3_nt: TGTGCCAGCACTGCAGCGGTCTGGGGCGAGCAGTACTTC
d_call: .; clone_size: few; v_call: TRBV7-8; j_call: TRBJ2-7; cdr3_aa: CASSLMAKTYLGFPEQYF; cdr3_nt: TGTGCCAGCAGCTTAATGGCAAAAACGTACCTTGGCTTCCCCGAGCAGTACTTC
d_call: .; clone_size: .; v_call: TRBV25-1; j_call: TRBJ2-3; cdr3_aa: CASSEGVVASTDTQYF; cdr3_nt: TGTGCCAGCAGTGAAGGGGTTGTAGCTAGCACAGATACGCAGTATTTT
d_call: TRBD1; clone_size: .; v_call: TRBV5-6; j_call: TRBJ1-5; cdr3_aa: CASSLLRDRGYQPQHF; cdr3_nt: TGTGCCAGCAGCTTACTCCGGGACAGGGGGTACCAGCCCCAGCATTTT
d_call: .; clone_size: .; v_call: TRBV19; j_call: TRBJ2-7; cdr3_aa: CASSPLANGGSYEQYF; cdr3_nt: TGTGCCAGTAGCCCCCTAGCTAACGGGGGCTCATACGAGCAGTACTTC
d_call: .; clone_size: .; v_call: TRBV7-3; j_call: TRBJ1-1; cdr3_aa: CASSTTGTEAFF; cdr3_nt: TGTGCCAGCAGCACCACGGGCACTGAAGCTTTCTTT
d_call: TRBD2; clone_size: .; v_call: TRBV6-5; j_call: TRBJ2-1; cdr3_aa: CASSSAKRGGLGEQFF; cdr3_nt: TGTGCCAGCAGTTCCGCAAAGCGGGGGGGCCTAGGTGAGCAGTTCTTC
d_call: .; clone_size: once; v_call: TRBV19; j_call: TRBJ1-3; cdr3_aa: CASSIDRDSSGNTIYF; cdr3_nt: TGTGCCAGTAGTATAGATCGCGACTCCTCTGGAAACACCATATATTTT
d_call: TRBD1; clone_size: .; v_call: TRBV15; j_call: TRBJ2-3; cdr3_aa: CATSGGTGAGTDTQYF; cdr3_nt: TGTGCCACCAGCGGAGGGACAGGGGCCGGCACAGATACGCAGTATTTT
d_call: .; clone_size: .; v_call: TRBV7-9; j_call: TRBJ1-1; cdr3_aa: CASTSLGGTEAFF; cdr3_nt: TGTGCCAGCACCTCATTGGGAGGCACTGAAGCTTTCTTT
d_call: .; clone_size: once; v_call: TRBV5-1; j_call: TRBJ1-2; cdr3_aa: CASSLDGVAYGYTF; cdr3_nt: TGCGCCAGCAGCTTGGATGGGGTCGCCTATGGCTACACCTTC
d_call: .; clone_size: .; v_call: TRBV18; j_call: TRBJ1-5; cdr3_aa: CASSPTAAQPQHF; cdr3_nt: TGTGCCAGCTCACCAACAGCGGCTCAGCCCCAGCATTTT
d_call: .; clone_size: .; v_call: TRBV5-6; j_call: TRBJ1-5; cdr3_aa: CASSFGRGGQPQHF; cdr3_nt: TGTGCCAGCAGCTTCGGCAGGGGAGGTCAGCCCCAGCATTTT
d_call: .; clone_size: .; v_call: TRBV11-2; j_call: TRBJ2-7; cdr3_aa: CASSLRGARYEQYF; cdr3_nt: TGTGCCAGCAGCTTACGGGGGGCTCGCTACGAGCAGTACTTC
d_call: .; clone_size: once; v_call: TRBV5-8; j_call: TRBJ2-7; cdr3_aa: CASSSSPGGTHEQYF; cdr3_nt: TGTGCCAGCAGCTCCTCTCCAGGAGGCACCCACGAGCAGTACTTC
d_call: .; clone_size: .; v_call: TRBV6-6; j_call: TRBJ2-3; cdr3_aa: CASSYYQLASADTQYF; cdr3_nt: TGTGCCAGCAGTTACTACCAGCTAGCGTCGGCGGATACGCAGTATTTT
d_call: TRBD1; clone_size: .; v_call: TRBV4-1; j_call: TRBJ2-5; cdr3_aa: CASSLGGVQETQYF; cdr3_nt: TGCGCCAGCAGCCTAGGGGGCGTCCAAGAGACCCAGTACTTC
d_call: .; clone_size: .; v_call: TRBV9; j_call: TRBJ1-4; cdr3_aa: CASSLGASTTTNEKLFF; cdr3_nt: TGTGCCAGCAGCCTAGGGGCCAGTACAACAACTAATGAAAAACTGTTTTTT
d_call: .; clone_size: .; v_call: TRBV20-1; j_call: TRBJ1-2; cdr3_aa: CSALMGGYTF; cdr3_nt: TGCAGTGCGCTCATGGGCGGCTACACCTTC
d_call: .; clone_size: .; v_call: TRBV6-1; j_call: TRBJ2-7; cdr3_aa: CASSEVQGEQYF; cdr3_nt: TGTGCCAGCAGTGAAGTCCAGGGCGAGCAGTACTTC
d_call: .; clone_size: .; v_call: TRBV19; j_call: TRBJ1-2; cdr3_aa: CASSNPGVSGYTF; cdr3_nt: TGTGCCAGTAGTAACCCCGGGGTCTCGGGCTACACCTTC
d_call: TRBD2; clone_size: .; v_call: TRBV9; j_call: TRBJ2-1; cdr3_aa: CASSVERGYSYNEQFF; cdr3_nt: TGTGCCAGCAGCGTAGAGCGGGGTTACTCCTACAATGAGCAGTTCTTC